This T cell receptor (beta chain) was found in a study of regulatory T cells in long-lasting Graves disease listed by TCRdb under 2021. Turning to the overall study: Patients with newly diagnosed Graves' disease had been on antithyroid drugs for under 3 months. Peripheral blood TCR sequencing and RNA sequencing compared persistent Graves' disease patients with newly diagnosed Graves' disease patients. The study was registered as a clinical trial and conducted in China. A total of 35 or so samples underwent TCR sequencing: about 13 from persistent and approximately 20 from newly diagnosed Graves' disease patients. Beyond this particular receptor, the publication reports: Persistent disease showed preferential use of TRBV28, TRBJ1-2 and TRBJ2-5, whereas newly diagnosed disease favored TRBV20-1 and TRBJ2-1. Persistent Graves' disease patients showed lower TCR Shannon entropy and fewer highly expanded clones than newly diagnosed patients, suggesting clonal expansion. Peripheral blood alone was examined, since thyroid tissue, which constituted the primary lesion, could not be accessed. Patients with persistent disease shared more public clonotypes (around 2,500) than newly diagnosed patients did (more than 900). As a limitation, the authors acknowledged that the small sample size may reduce accuracy. Only the TCR beta chain was sequenced and analyzed.

CDR1 SNHLY and CDR2 FYNNEI are derived from the germline V gene. The V end gives up 5 bases and the J end 0 bases, leaving 5 bases in the junction not matched to a gene. The CDR3 runs 17 residues from the cysteine to the phenylalanine. This entry keeps only the CDR3 DNA: 51 bases, framed from base 1. The sample's time point label, in plain terms: newly diagnosed GD, antithyroid drugs for less than 3 months. For both TCR sequencing and RNA sequencing, RNA was extracted from PBMCs in TRIzol. Graves' disease was diagnosed according to American Thyroid Association guidelines. Recruitment of patients was carried out at an endocrinology department in Xi'an, China. Each patient gave approximately 9.7 milliliters of peripheral blood, collected in an EDTA anticoagulant tube. Ficoll Paque Plus density gradient separation was used to isolate PBMCs, and no additional T cell sorting was done. An Agilent 2100 Bioanalyzer and agarose gel were used to check RNA quality, and a NanoDrop 2000 was used to measure RNA concentration.

The library came from multiplex PCR. Instrument on record: Illumina HiSeq 4000. To build TCR beta libraries, CDR3 regions were amplified by Arm-PCR using iRepertoire HTBI primers. PCR products were gel purified before sequencing. Turning to the authors' computational methods: Gene usage analysis of CDR3 amino acid clonotypes used the 60 to 75 TRBV and 14 TRBJ segments found across samples. COPE and FqMerger were used to merge the filtered high-quality paired reads into contigs. BLAST was used to align contigs to IMGT TRBV, TRBD and TRBJ reference genes, and CDR3 was defined according to IMGT. Clonotypes above 0.1% frequency were classified as highly expanded clones. Repertoire diversity was measured by Shannon entropy, and V-J evenness by the Gini coefficient. A clonotype was considered public if more than one individual shared it. The public reads were run again by TCRdb, first through fastp at Q25 and then through MiXCR, and only productive beta chains were kept. CDR3 protein sequences are deduplicated, and each keeps its most common genes and DNA. What appears here as the V and J calls and clone size reflects TCRdb's work, not the paper's. The sample table records about 300,000 distinct CDR3 sequences; about a sixth of these occur just once. The top ten clonotypes cover about two fifths of the sample.

Notes on this clonotype: Its antigen is unknown. One base away there is no much larger clone; base qualities are not given.

Here the chain combines TRBV2 and TRBJ2-5, with 14 bases in between that match TRBD2. This clonotype was obtained from a female donor with Graves disease. Sequencing was performed on peripheral blood mononuclear cells (PBMCs), taken at new diagnosis, from a patient treated with antithyroid drugs. CDR3 loop: CASSPGLAGGYQETQYF. DNA sequence: TGTGCCAGCAGTCCCGGACTAGCGGGAGGTTACCAAGAGACCCAGTACTTC.